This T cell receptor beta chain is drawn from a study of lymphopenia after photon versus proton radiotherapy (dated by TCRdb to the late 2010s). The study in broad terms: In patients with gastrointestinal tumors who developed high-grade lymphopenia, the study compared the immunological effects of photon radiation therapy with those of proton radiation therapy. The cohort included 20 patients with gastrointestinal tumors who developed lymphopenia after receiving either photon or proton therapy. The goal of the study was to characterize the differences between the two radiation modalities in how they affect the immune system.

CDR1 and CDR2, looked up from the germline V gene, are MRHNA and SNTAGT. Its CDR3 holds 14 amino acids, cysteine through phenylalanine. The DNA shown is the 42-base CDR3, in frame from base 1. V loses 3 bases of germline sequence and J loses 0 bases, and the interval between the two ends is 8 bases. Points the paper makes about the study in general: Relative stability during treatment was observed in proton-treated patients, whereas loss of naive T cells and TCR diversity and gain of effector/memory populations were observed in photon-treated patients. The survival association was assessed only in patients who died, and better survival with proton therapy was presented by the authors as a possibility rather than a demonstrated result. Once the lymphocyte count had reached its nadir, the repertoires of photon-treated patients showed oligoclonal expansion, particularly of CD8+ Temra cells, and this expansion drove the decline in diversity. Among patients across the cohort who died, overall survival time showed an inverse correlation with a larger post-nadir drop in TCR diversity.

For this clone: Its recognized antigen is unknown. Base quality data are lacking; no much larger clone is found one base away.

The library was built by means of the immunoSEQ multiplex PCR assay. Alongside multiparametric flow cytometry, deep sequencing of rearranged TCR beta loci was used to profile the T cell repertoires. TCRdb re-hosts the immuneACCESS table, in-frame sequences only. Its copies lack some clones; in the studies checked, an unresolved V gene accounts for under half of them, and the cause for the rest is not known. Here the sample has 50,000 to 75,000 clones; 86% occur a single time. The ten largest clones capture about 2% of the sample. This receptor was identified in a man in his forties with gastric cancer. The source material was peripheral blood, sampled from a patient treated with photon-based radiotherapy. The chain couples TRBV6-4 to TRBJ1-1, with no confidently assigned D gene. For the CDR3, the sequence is CASSEGPMNTEAFF. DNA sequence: TGTGCCAGCAGTGAGGGTCCGATGAACACTGAAGCTTTCTTT.